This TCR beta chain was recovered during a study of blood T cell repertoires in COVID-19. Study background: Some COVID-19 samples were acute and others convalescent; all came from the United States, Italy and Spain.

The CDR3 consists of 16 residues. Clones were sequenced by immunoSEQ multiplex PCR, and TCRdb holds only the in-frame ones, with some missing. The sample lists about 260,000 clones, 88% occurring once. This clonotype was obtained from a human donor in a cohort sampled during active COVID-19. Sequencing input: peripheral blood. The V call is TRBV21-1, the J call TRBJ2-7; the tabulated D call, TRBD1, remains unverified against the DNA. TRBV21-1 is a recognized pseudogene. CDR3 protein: CASSKGGTGNRYEQYF. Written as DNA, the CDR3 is TGTGCCAGCAGCAAAGGAGGGACAGGGAATCGATACGAGCAGTACTTC.